This T cell receptor beta chain was captured in a study of metastatic and nonmetastatic thyroid tumors. TCRdb reanalyzed the PCR reads via MiXCR. The table has roughly 48,000 clones, about 20% seen once. Patients had received no treatment of any kind before thyroid surgery. This clone was counted only a few times. The CDR3 extends over 15 amino acids. Germline values: CDR1 MNHEY, CDR2 SVGAGI. V shed 4 bases and J shed 3 bases, with 13 bases lying between them. The specimen sequenced was blood. The source is a male donor with papillary thyroid cancer or a benign thyroid nodule (not recorded which). Some clones in this sample may be carry-over from other donors' samples. The chain links TRBV6-5 to TRBJ2-1; tentatively, D is TRBD2 (6 bases). This CDR3 reads CASSFLRTNYNEQFF. CDR3 bases: TGTGCCAGCAGTTTCCTACGGACTAACTACAATGAGCAGTTCTTC.